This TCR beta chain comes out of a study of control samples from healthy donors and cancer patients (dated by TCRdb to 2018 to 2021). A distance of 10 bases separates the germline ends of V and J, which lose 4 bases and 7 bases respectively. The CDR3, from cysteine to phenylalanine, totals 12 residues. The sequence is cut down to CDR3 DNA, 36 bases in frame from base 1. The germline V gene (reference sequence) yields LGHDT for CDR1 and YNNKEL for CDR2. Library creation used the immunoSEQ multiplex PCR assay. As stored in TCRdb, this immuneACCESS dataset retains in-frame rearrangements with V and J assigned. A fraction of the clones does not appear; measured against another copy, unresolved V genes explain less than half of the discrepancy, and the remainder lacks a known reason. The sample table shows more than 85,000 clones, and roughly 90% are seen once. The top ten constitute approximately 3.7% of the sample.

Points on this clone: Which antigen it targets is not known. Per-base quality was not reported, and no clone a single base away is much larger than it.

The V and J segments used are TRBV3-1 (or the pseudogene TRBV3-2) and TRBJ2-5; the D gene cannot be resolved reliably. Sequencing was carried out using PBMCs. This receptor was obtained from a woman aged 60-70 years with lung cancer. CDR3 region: CASSPLLRTQYF. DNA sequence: TGTGCCAGCAGCCCCCTCTTACGGACCCAGTACTTC.